These 15 T cell receptor beta chains came from one sample sequenced in a study of blood T cells in healthy people across ages. Primers used in a second PCR of about 6 to 12 cycles were a sample-barcoded 5' primer and a J-beta primer mix. MiXCR, applied by TCRdb to the 5' RACE reads, yields one record per CDR3 protein. In the table there are approximately 850,000 distinct CDR3 sequences, around 42% of which are singletons. Sequenced: blood. The receptors derive from a man between 60 and 75 years old in good health.

The chain links TRBV15 to TRBJ2-5; the match to TRBD1 covers 7 bases. The CDR3 is made up of 14 amino acids. The V segment lost 8 bases and the J segment 4 bases; nucleotides outside the gene matches: 10. Germline V gives CDR1 LNHNV, CDR2 YYDKDF (reference sequence). CDR3 in DNA: TGTGCCACCGGAATAACAGGGGTACGAGAGACCCAGTACTTC. Its protein is CATGITGVRETQYF.

This rearrangement joins TRBV20-1 to TRBJ2-2; D is unresolved. CDR3 size: 16 residues. The V end was cut by 0 bases, the J end by 7 bases, with 18 bases between. The germline V gene encodes CDR1 DFQATT and CDR2 SNEGSKA (reference sequence). The CDR3 is CSARDMKGPSVGELFF. CDR3 DNA: TGCAGTGCTAGAGATATGAAAGGGCCATCCGTCGGGGAGCTGTTTTTT.

V gene TRBV20-1 combines with J gene TRBJ2-1, with 9 positions matching TRBD2. The CDR3 is 16 residues long. CDR1 and CDR2 (germline): DFQATT, SNEGSKA (reference sequence). V lost 0 bases, J lost 5 bases, and 8 bases stayed unmatched. Written as DNA, the CDR3 is TGCAGTGCTAGAGATTTAGCGGGGGCCTTAAACAATGAGCAGTTCTTC. This codes for CSARDLAGALNNEQFF.

This clonotype was observed a few times. The CDR3 coding sequence is TGCGCCAGCGGTCAGGACAGGGGAAACTACGAGCAGTACTTC. Its protein is CASGQDRGNYEQYF. The chain is built from TRBV5-1 and TRBJ2-7; 9 bases line up with TRBD1. The CDR3 runs 14 residues. Germline CDR1 SGHRS, CDR2 YFSETQ. V was clipped by 7 bases and J by 3 bases; unmatched bases: 8.

In its sample, this clonotype was seen a few times. The CDR3 DNA follows: TGCAGTGCTAGCCAGGTCAACTACAATGAGCAGTTCTTC. It specifies CSASQVNYNEQFF. The rearrangement uses TRBV20-1 and TRBJ2-1, with no clear D. Trimming pared 3 bases from V and 3 bases from J, leaving 9 bases between. Germline V gene lookup returns CDR1 DFQATT and CDR2 SNEGSKA (reference sequence). The CDR3 has 13 residues.

This clonotype has only a few counts. In DNA, the CDR3 is TGCAGTGCTAACGGTCTCCTTGGAGACGAGCAGTACTTC. Amino acids: CSANGLLGDEQYF. V usage is TRBV20-1 and J usage is TRBJ2-7; unclear D gene. Germline V lookup: CDR1 DFQATT, CDR2 SNEGSKA (reference sequence). The CDR3 contains 13 residues. Trimming shortened V by 4 bases and J by 5 bases, and 15 bases separated the two germline ends.

Comment on this clonotype: This may come from a read error, since a much larger clone is one base off. The conserved closing phenylalanine or tryptophan is absent in this CDR3, likely reflecting a read error. This chain joins TRBV5-1 and TRBJ2-7; D unresolved. This CDR3 spans 12 amino acids. V was pared by 0 bases and J by 4 bases, with 5 bases between. Germline lookup yields CDR1 SGHRS and CDR2 YFSETQ. This CDR3 is CASSLVEYEQYS. CDR3 nucleotides: TGCGCCAGCAGCTTGGTCGAATACGAGCAGTACTCC.

The V and J genes are TRBV13 and TRBJ2-1; tentatively, D is TRBD1 (5 bases). Germline V gives CDR1 PRHDT, CDR2 FYEKMQ (reference sequence). Deletions cut 2 bases from V and 10 bases from J, with 18 bases between. The CDR3 length is 15 residues. The CDR3 sequence is CASSLRQGLIFEQFF. The CDR3 DNA reads as TGTGCCAGCAGCTTAAGGCAGGGCCTAATTTTCGAGCAGTTCTTC. Complete variable domain (other parts from reference TRBV13 and TRBJ2-1): AAGVIQSPRHLIKEKRETATLKCYPIPRHDTVYWYQQGPGQDPQFLISFYEKMQSDKGSIPDRFSAQQFSDYHSELNMSSLELGDSALYFCASSLRQGLIFEQFFGPGTRLTVL.

Of note for this clonotype: The conserved phenylalanine or tryptophan normally closing the CDR3 is absent here, so this likely arose from a read error. The chain employs TRBV30 and TRBJ2-5, with a tentative D call TRBD1 (6 bases). Trimming shortened V by 2 bases and J by 1 base, and 14 bases separated the two germline ends. Germline-derived CDR1 and CDR2 are GTSNPN and SVGIG (reference sequence). This CDR3 is 15 amino acids long. The CDR3 region is CAWSRGQNTQETQYL. The CDR3 region has the DNA TGTGCCTGGAGTCGTGGACAGAATACCCAAGAGACCCAGTACTTA.

This clonotype showed up just a few times. This chain links TRBV9 with TRBJ2-1, with D perhaps matching TRBD1 (5 bases). The CDR3 length is 15 residues. Germline V gives CDR1 SGDLS, CDR2 YYNGEE. The V and J ends lost 3 bases and 0 bases respectively, with 10 bases between them. The CDR3 spells CASSGQLSSYNEQFF. The CDR3 coding sequence is TGTGCCAGCAGCGGACAGTTGAGCTCCTACAATGAGCAGTTCTTC. The full variable domain, its missing parts supplied by reference TRBV9 and TRBJ2-1, is DSGVTQTPKHLITATGQRVTLRCSPRSGDLSVYWYQQSLDQGLQFLIQYYNGEERAKGNILERFSAQQFPDLHSELNLSSLELGDSALYFCASSGQLSSYNEQFFGPGTRLTVL.

The CDR3 sequence: CASSQDGASGREQFF. The CDR3 coding sequence is TGTGCCAGCAGCCAAGATGGGGCTAGCGGGAGGGAGCAGTTCTTC. V and J are TRBV4-2 and TRBJ2-1, with 11 bases matching TRBD2. With 0 bases clipped from V and 10 bases from J, the junction kept 5 bases outside the gene matches. CDR1 LGHNA and CDR2 YNFKEQ come from the germline V gene. The CDR3 totals 15 residues.

In its sample, this clonotype was seen a few times. The genes are TRBV20-1 and TRBJ2-7; D ambiguous. CDR1 is DFQATT, CDR2 SNEGSKA, per germline (reference sequence). The CDR3 runs 13 residues. V was cut by 2 bases and J by 2 bases, with 10 bases left in between. This chain's CDR3 is CSARSQTPYEQYF. DNA for the CDR3: TGCAGTGCTAGATCTCAGACTCCCTACGAGCAGTACTTC.

The chain is built from TRBV21-1 and TRBJ2-5. TRBV21-1 is a pseudogene locus. This CDR3 comprises 18 residues. CDR3 residues: CASSTKNGVPRVQETQYF. The CDR3 region has the DNA TGTGCCAGCAGCACAAAAAACGGGGTACCTCGGGTGCAAGAGACCCAGTACTTC.

Only a few counts were recorded for this clonotype. The gene calls are TRBV6-1 and TRBJ2-7; possibly TRBD1 or TRBD2 for D (5 bases each). V shed 1 base and J shed 8 bases, with 15 bases lying between them. Per germline, CDR1 MNHNS and CDR2 SASEGT. The CDR3 is 14 amino acids. CDR3 loop: CASSEEGSALKQYF. The CDR3 coding sequence is TGTGCCAGCAGTGAAGAGGGGAGTGCCTTGAAGCAGTACTTC.

This clonotype was seen more than once but under ten times. The rearrangement links TRBV10-3 to TRBJ2-1; TRBD2 matches at 10 bases. The germline V gene has CDR1 ENHRY and CDR2 SYGVKD. The CDR3 is 16 amino acids. V lost 6 bases to trimming and J lost 5 bases; unmatched junction nucleotides: 10. The CDR3 sequence is CAISDPYSGGNNEQFF. The DNA of the CDR3 is TGTGCCATCAGCGACCCCTATAGCGGGGGGAACAATGAGCAGTTCTTC.